This is a list of T cell receptor delta chains from one sample in a study of gamma-delta chains in newborns, infants, children. TCRdb re-called clones from the reads using CATT. Seen here are about 11,000 delta-chain clones, about 8.8% observed once, and the top ten hold about 3.5%. The sample consisted of blood. These TCRs come from a child who was a newborn, infant or young child, either healthy, febrile or measles-vaccinated (not recorded which). CDR3s include the opening cysteine and the closing phenylalanine or tryptophan. A D gene is named only where the DNA matches it firmly. Some rows have no size entry. The others give once, few or many, or a class for an expanded clone.

D gene,V gene,J gene,clone size,CDR3 protein,CDR3 DNA
NA,TRDV2,TRDJ3,NA,CACDTGWEKSSWDTRQMFF,TGTGCCTGTGACACGGGCTGGGAGAAAAGCTCCTGGGACACCCGACAGATGTTTTTC
TRDD3,TRDV2,TRDJ1,NA,CACDKLGDTPYTDKLIF,TGTGCCTGTGACAAATTGGGGGATACGCCCTACACCGATAAACTCATCTTT
NA,TRDV1,TRDJ1,NA,CALGDPWAPYTDKLIF,TGTGCTCTTGGGGACCCCTGGGCCCCGTACACCGATAAACTCATCTTT
TRDD3,TRDV2,TRDJ3,NA,CACDTVGDVTSSWDTRQMFF,TGTGCCTGTGACACCGTGGGGGACGTCACGAGCTCCTGGGACACCCGACAGATGTTTTTC
TRDD3,TRDV2,TRDJ3,NA,CACDTAGISDTRQMFF,TGTGCCTGTGACACCGCGGGGATAAGCGACACCCGACAGATGTTTTTC
TRDD3,TRDV2,TRDJ1,NA,CACDTVSTGGYGADKLIF,TGTGCCTGTGACACCGTCTCTACTGGGGGATACGGCGCCGATAAACTCATCTTT
TRDD3,TRDV2,TRDJ1,few,CACDALLGDTDYTDKLIF,TGTGCCTGTGACGCCTTACTGGGGGATACGGATTACACCGATAAACTCATCTTT
TRDD3,TRDV2,TRDJ1,few,CACDTLTGGYGGKTDKLIF,TGTGCCTGTGACACCCTTACTGGGGGATACGGGGGGAAAACCGATAAACTCATCTTT
TRDD3,TRDV2,TRDJ1,few,CACDTLLPPLLGDAREELIF,TGTGCCTGTGACACCCTCCTTCCTCCTCTACTGGGGGATGCCCGGGAGGAACTCATCTTT
TRDD3,TRDV2,TRDJ1,few,CACDDLGDMVDKLIF,TGTGCCTGTGACGACCTGGGGGATATGGTCGATAAACTCATCTTT
TRDD3,TRDV2,TRDJ1,medium-sized,CACDTLTGAGYTDKLIF,TGTGCCTGTGACACCCTTACTGGGGCGGGGTACACCGATAAACTCATCTTT
TRDD3,TRDV2,TRDJ3,NA,CACDAPLGDPWDTRQMFF,TGTGCCTGTGACGCCCCCCTGGGGGACCCCTGGGACACCCGACAGATGTTTTTC
TRDD3,TRDV2,TRDJ1,NA,CACDQSFRRTGGPTDKLIF,TGTGCCTGTGACCAGTCTTTCCGGCGTACTGGGGGTCCCACCGATAAACTCATCTTT
NA,TRDV2,TRDJ1,NA,CACDTVGDSDKLIF,TGTGCCTGTGACACCGTTGGGGATTCAGATAAACTCATCTTT
NA,TRDV2,TRDJ2,few,CACDTLPHHAHLTAQLFF,TGTGCCTGTGACACCTTGCCCCATCATGCCCATTTGACAGCACAACTCTTCTTT
TRDD3,TRDV2,TRDJ1,NA,CACDTLPTGGYTIDKLIF,TGTGCCTGTGACACTCTTCCAACTGGGGGATACACTATCGATAAACTCATCTTT
NA,TRAV38-2/DV8,TRDJ1,NA,CAYLSFPPSDKLIF,TGTGCTTATCTATCCTTTCCCCCCTCCGATAAACTCATCTTT
TRDD3,TRDV2,TRDJ1,few,CACDPTGGYAEPIRGLIF,TGTGCCTGTGACCCTACTGGGGGATACGCTGAGCCGATACGAGGACTCATCTTT
NA,TRDV2,TRDJ3,few,CACDTLGAARGSWDTRQMFF,TGTGCCTGTGACACCTTGGGGGCCGCAAGGGGCTCCTGGGACACCCGACAGATGTTTTTC
NA,TRDV2,TRDJ1,NA,CACDNHLRRPYTDKLIF,TGTGCCTGTGACAACCACCTTCGGAGACCGTACACCGATAAACTCATCTTT
TRDD3,TRDV2,TRDJ1,NA,CACLPLGDTPDKLIF,TGTGCCTGTCTCCCACTGGGGGATACCCCCGATAAACTCATCTTT
NA,TRDV2,TRDJ1,few,CACDTLQADGYTDKLIF,TGTGCCTGTGACACACTCCAGGCGGATGGGTACACCGATAAACTCATCTTT
TRDD3,TRDV2,TRDJ1,few,CACDYTGGPRDKLIF,TGTGCCTGTGATTACACTGGGGGACCCCGAGATAAACTCATCTTT
TRDD3,TRDV2,TRDJ1,NA,CACDSLGPTGGPYTDKLIF,TGTGCCTGTGACTCCTTAGGCCCAACTGGGGGACCGTACACCGATAAACTCATCTTT